The 5 T cell receptor beta chains given below trace back to one sample, sequenced in a study of T cell responses to AZD1222 COVID-19 vaccine. Measured with immunoSEQ multiplex PCR; TCRdb has only the in-frame clones, and not every one. The sample has some 63,000 clones; 70% to 85% are singletons. Here the sequenced sample was peripheral blood, taken on day 0 of AZD1222 vaccination. The receptors shown here come from an adult in good health.

The CDR3, as DNA: TGTGCCAGCAGCTTAGACTCGGGGAAACAAGAGACCCAGTACTTC. Residues: CASSLDSGKQETQYF. The chain links TRBV11-3 to TRBJ2-5; D is possibly TRBD2 (5 bases). This CDR3 is 15 amino acids long. The germline V and J ends were trimmed by 0 bases and 2 bases, with 10 bases remaining between them. Germline V gene lookup returns CDR1 SGHNT and CDR2 YENEEA.

This sequence joins TRBV28 and TRBJ2-7; TRBD2 matches 10 bases. Germline trimming cut 5 bases from V and 5 bases from J; bases unmatched to any gene: 9. In germline, CDR1 is MDHEN, CDR2 SYDVKM. The CDR3 runs to 15 residues. For the CDR3, the DNA is TGTGCCAGCAGTCCAGCTAGCGGGAGCGGGGACGAGCAGTACTTC. It codes for CASSPASGSGDEQYF.

The chain couples TRBV5-4 to TRBJ1-2; D unresolved. CDR1 and CDR2 from the germline V gene are SGHNT and YYREEE (reference sequence). The CDR3 totals 14 residues. V dropped 3 bases and J dropped 5 bases, with 14 bases sitting between them. The CDR3 reads CASSSTTIKYGYTF. CDR3 in DNA: TGTGCCAGCAGCTCGACAACGATCAAATATGGCTACACCTTC.

The V and J genes are TRBV5-1 and TRBJ2-7; 8 bases are a match to TRBD1. The J segment lost 7 bases and the V segment lost 4 bases, leaving 10 bases of the junction unmatched. Germline loops: CDR1 SGHRS, CDR2 YFSETQ. The CDR3 is 14 residues long. This CDR3 reads CASSPQGGLREQYF. In nucleotides, the CDR3 is TGCGCCAGCAGCCCACAGGGGGGCCTGAGAGAGCAGTACTTC.

The chain is built from TRBV13 and TRBJ1-3, with D tentatively TRBD1 (5 bases). The CDR3 totals 14 residues. The germline V gene has CDR1 PRHDT and CDR2 FYEKMQ (reference sequence). The ends were cut back, 2 bases at V and 2 bases at J, with 7 bases in the middle. The CDR3 protein is CASSLSGTGNTIYF. In nucleotides, the CDR3 is TGTGCCAGCAGCTTATCAGGGACTGGAAACACCATATATTTT.